Each of the 19 T cell receptor beta chains below was sequenced from the same sample in a study of blood T cell repertoires in COVID-19. The table came from immunoSEQ multiplex PCR; TCRdb's copy has only in-frame clones and leaves some out. The sample contains about 370,000 clones, roughly 90% of which appear only once. The sample taken for sequencing was peripheral blood. The receptor set was obtained from a woman younger than 45 with COVID-19, enrolled during active disease.

V and J are TRBV5-6 and TRBJ1-5; D is perhaps TRBD1 (6 bases). The CDR3 consists of 14 residues. Trimming took 1 base from V and 7 from J, leaving 12 bases between them. Germline CDR1 reads SGHDT; CDR2 reads YYEEEE. CDR3 coding DNA: TGTGCCAGCAGCTTGTTATCAGGGGCCCAGCCCCAGCATTTT. It is translated as CASSLLSGAQPQHF.

This chain connects TRBV28 to TRBJ2-1; possibly TRBD1 for D (5 bases). Trimming took off 7 bases at V and 6 bases at J, with 16 bases between the two ends. This CDR3 has 14 residues. Germline CDR1 MDHEN, CDR2 SYDVKM. The CDR3 DNA reads as TGTGCCAGCAAATACCCCTCCCAGGGCAATGAGCAGTTCTTC. The encoded protein is CASKYPSQGNEQFF. Using reference TRBV28 and TRBJ2-1 for the parts outside the CDR3, the full variable domain is DVKVTQSSRYLVKRTGEKVFLECVQDMDHENMFWYRQDPGLGLRLIYFSYDVKMKEKGDIPEGYSVSREKKERFSLILESASTNQTSMYLCASKYPSQGNEQFFGPGTRLTVL.

The genes are TRBV28 and TRBJ1-2; no clear D. From germline, CDR1 is MDHEN and CDR2 SYDVKM. Trimming stripped 4 bases from V and 3 bases from J, with 6 bases between. The CDR3 has 12 amino acids. CDR3 nucleotide sequence: TGTGCCAGCAGTTCCCAATACTATGGCTACACCTTC. Translated: CASSSQYYGYTF.

The chain links TRBV29-1 to TRBJ2-7, with 7 bases identical to TRBD1. The CDR3 covers 12 residues. Germline V gene data show CDR1 as SQVTM and CDR2 as ANQGSEA. V was clipped by 7 bases and J by 3 bases; unmatched bases: 6. The CDR3 here is CSAVGDSYEQYV. DNA for the CDR3: TGCAGCGCAGTTGGGGACAGCTACGAGCAGTACGTC.

The chain employs TRBV19 and TRBJ1-1; TRBD1 is a possible D gene (5 bases). Trimming left V 1 base short and J 5 bases short, with 17 bases between. Germline V gives CDR1 LNHDA, CDR2 SQIVND (reference sequence). There are 16 residues in the CDR3. The CDR3 nucleotides read TGTGCCAGTAGTATAGTCCAGGGTGCCGATGTGACTGAAGCTTTCTTT. This sequence encodes CASSIVQGADVTEAFF.

This clone was seen only once. V and J are TRBV7-2 and TRBJ2-2; possible D gene TRBD1, 6 bases. Between the trimmed V and J ends, which lost 4 bases and 9 bases, there was a span of 18 bases. The length of the CDR3 is 15 residues. Germline CDR1 reads SGHTA; CDR2 reads FQGNSA. The CDR3 sequence: CASSSRGTGFRELFF. CDR3 sequence (DNA): TGTGCCAGCAGCTCCCGGGGCACAGGGTTCAGGGAGCTGTTTTTT.

The V call is TRBV7-8, the J call TRBJ2-1, with 14 bases aligning to TRBD2. Germline CDR1 reads SGHVS; CDR2 reads FQNEAQ. CDR3 length equals 16 residues. V lost 5 bases and J lost 7; bases outside the gene matches: 7. The CDR3 sequence is CASSRGLAGGGNEQFF. For the CDR3, the DNA is TGTGCCAGCAGCCGAGGACTAGCGGGGGGCGGGAATGAGCAGTTCTTC.

V gene TRBV6-2 or TRBV6-3 combines with J gene TRBJ2-1, with D perhaps matching TRBD2 (5 bases). Germline-derived CDR1 and CDR2 are MNHEY and SVGEGT. This CDR3 region has 13 residues. V was clipped by 0 bases and J by 6 bases, with 6 bases between them. CDR3 amino acids: CASSYSAVNEQFF. As DNA, the CDR3 is TGTGCCAGCAGTTACTCAGCGGTCAATGAGCAGTTCTTC.

The chain links TRBV28 to TRBJ1-2, with D maybe TRBD1 (5 bases). Looked up from germline, CDR1 is MDHEN and CDR2 is SYDVKM. The ends were cut back, 10 bases at V and 5 bases at J, with 14 bases in the middle. The CDR3 consists of 12 residues. The chain's CDR3 is CATDQGVYGYTF. The CDR3 region has the DNA TGTGCCACCGATCAAGGGGTATATGGCTACACCTTC.

V gene TRBV11-3 combines with J gene TRBJ2-5, with TRBD1 matching over 7 bases. V shed 3 bases, J shed 5 bases, and the junction held 3 bases outside the gene matches. The CDR3 runs 13 residues. In germline, CDR1 is SGHNT, CDR2 YENEEA. The CDR3 loop is CASSFSTGETQYF. CDR3 nucleotides: TGTGCCAGCAGCTTTTCGACAGGGGAGACCCAGTACTTC.

The chain joins TRBV3-1 (or the pseudogene TRBV3-2) to TRBJ1-2, with D uncertain. The germline V gene has CDR1 LGHDT and CDR2 YNNKEL (reference sequence). The CDR3 is 12 amino acids. V was shortened by 0 bases and J by 8 bases, with 7 bases between the two germline ends. CDR3 in DNA: TGTGCCAGCAGCCAAGATTCAGGCGGCTACACCTTC. Translating gives CASSQDSGGYTF.

This chain connects TRBV19 to TRBJ1-1; 10 positions agree with TRBD1. With V trimmed by 8 bases and J by 3 bases, 18 bases remained unmatched. This CDR3 spans 18 amino acids. The germline CDR1 and CDR2 sequences are LNHDA and SQIVND (reference sequence). In DNA form, the CDR3 reads TGTGCCAGTTCCTCCGCCGGTTGGAGACAGGGGGCCGACACTGAAGCTTTCTTT. Translated, it gives CASSSAGWRQGADTEAFF.

A single count supports this clone. The chain joins TRBV14 to TRBJ2-5, with 9 bases aligning to TRBD1. Germline V gene lookup returns CDR1 SGHDN and CDR2 FVKESK. The CDR3 contains 14 residues. Trimming took 11 bases from V and 0 from J; bases not matched to a gene: 7. Here the CDR3 DNA reads TGTGCCCGAGAGACAGGGGGTTACCAAGAGACCCAGTACTTC. Amino acid sequence: CARETGGYQETQYF.

This sequence joins TRBV7-2 and TRBJ2-1, with 10 bases matching TRBD2. Germline assignment: CDR1 SGHTA and CDR2 FQGNSA. The CDR3 length is 16 residues. V gave up 5 bases and J gave up 5 bases; unmatched junction bases: 9. The CDR3 coding sequence is TGTGCCAGCAGCGAATATAGCGGGAGGATCCACAATGAGCAGTTCTTC. It specifies CASSEYSGRIHNEQFF. Variable domain in full (rest from reference TRBV7-2 and TRBJ2-1): GAGVSQSPSNKVTEKGKDVELRCDPISGHTALYWYRQSLGQGLEFLIYFQGNSAPDKSGLPSDRFSAERTGGSVSTLTIQRTQQEDSAVYLCASSEYSGRIHNEQFFGPGTRLTVL.

This clone has only one observation. This chain connects TRBV28 to TRBJ1-4; 11 nucleotides line up with TRBD1. V was pared by 6 bases and J by 8 bases, with 5 bases of the junction left unmatched. The length of the CDR3 is 14 residues. Germline CDR1 is MDHEN and CDR2 is SYDVKM. The CDR3 protein is CASRSGQGEEKLFF. The DNA for the CDR3 is TGTGCCAGCAGGTCGGGACAGGGGGAGGAAAAACTGTTTTTT.

This clone was detected only a few times. The chain is built from TRBV7-9 and TRBJ2-2, with 8 nucleotides matching TRBD1. CDR1 and CDR2 from the germline V gene are SEHNR and FQNEAQ (reference sequence). With 5 bases clipped from V and 5 bases from J, the junction kept 4 bases outside the gene matches. This CDR3 is 14 amino acids long. CDR3 in DNA: TGTGCCAGCAGCCTTCAGGGGGCTACCGGGGAGCTGTTTTTT. Encoded protein: CASSLQGATGELFF.

The gene calls are TRBV11-3 and TRBJ1-2, with 11 bases identical to TRBD1. V dropped 5 bases and J dropped 0; count of bases not matched to a gene: 5. Germline V gives CDR1 SGHNT, CDR2 YENEEA. The CDR3 consists of 16 residues. In nucleotides, the CDR3 is TGTGCCAGCAGCCTAGGACAGGGGGCGCCTAACTATGGCTACACCTTC. Translation: CASSLGQGAPNYGYTF.

This clone appeared many times. V gene TRBV6-1 combines with J gene TRBJ2-2, with D possibly matching TRBD1 (6 bases). Trimming cost V 1 base and J 5 bases, with 11 bases left between them. This CDR3 contains 15 residues. The germline V gene has CDR1 MNHNS and CDR2 SASEGT. The CDR3 DNA reads as TGTGCCAGCAGTGAAGGAACAGGGACGACCGGGGAGCTGTTTTTT. It yields the protein CASSEGTGTTGELFF.

This clone has a handful of counts. The chain links TRBV5-1 to TRBJ1-4, with 9 positions matching TRBD1. V was clipped by 4 bases and J by 8 bases; unmatched bases: 6. The CDR3 covers 14 residues. Looked up from germline, CDR1 is SGHRS and CDR2 is YFSETQ. Here the CDR3 reads CASSPQGAHEKLFF. The CDR3 bases are TGCGCCAGCAGCCCACAGGGGGCGCACGAAAAACTGTTTTTT. Full variable domain (outside the CDR3, taken from reference TRBV5-1 and TRBJ1-4): KAGVTQTPRYLIKTRGQQVTLSCSPISGHRSVSWYQQTPGQGLQFLFEYFSETQRNKGNFPGRFSGRQFSNSRSEMNVSTLELGDSALYLCASSPQGAHEKLFFGSGTQLSVL.